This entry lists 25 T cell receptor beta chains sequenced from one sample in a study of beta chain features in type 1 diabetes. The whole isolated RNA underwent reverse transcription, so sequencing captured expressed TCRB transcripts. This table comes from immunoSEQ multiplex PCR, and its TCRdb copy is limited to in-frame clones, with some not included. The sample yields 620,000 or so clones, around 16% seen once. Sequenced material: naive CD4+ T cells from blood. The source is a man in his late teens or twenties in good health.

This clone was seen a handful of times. This CDR3 reads CAWSDRGRGTEAFF. For the CDR3, the DNA is TGTGCCTGGAGTGATCGGGGCCGGGGCACTGAAGCTTTCTTT. The rearrangement links TRBV30 to TRBJ1-1, with D tentatively TRBD1 (5 bases). The CDR3 is made up of 14 amino acids. Germline V gene lookup returns CDR1 GTSNPN and CDR2 SVGIG (reference sequence). Between the trimmed V and J ends, which lost 1 base and 4 bases, there was a span of 13 bases.

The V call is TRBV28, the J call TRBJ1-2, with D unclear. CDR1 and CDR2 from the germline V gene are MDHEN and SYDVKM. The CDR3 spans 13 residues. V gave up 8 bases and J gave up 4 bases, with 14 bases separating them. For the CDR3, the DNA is TGTGCCAGCGACGGGGTATCCTTCTATGGCTACACCTTC. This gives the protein CASDGVSFYGYTF.

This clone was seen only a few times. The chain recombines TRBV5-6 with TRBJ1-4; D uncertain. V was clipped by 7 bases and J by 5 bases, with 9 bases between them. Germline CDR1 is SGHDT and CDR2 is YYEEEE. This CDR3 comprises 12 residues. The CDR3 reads CASSSRNEKLFF. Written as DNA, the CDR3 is TGTGCCAGCTCTTCCCGGAATGAAAAACTGTTTTTT.

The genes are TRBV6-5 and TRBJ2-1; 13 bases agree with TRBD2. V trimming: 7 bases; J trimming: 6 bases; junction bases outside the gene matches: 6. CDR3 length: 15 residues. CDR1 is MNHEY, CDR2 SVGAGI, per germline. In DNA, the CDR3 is TGTGCCAGCACCTGGGGACTAGCGGGATCCAATGAGCAGTTCTTC. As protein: CASTWGLAGSNEQFF.

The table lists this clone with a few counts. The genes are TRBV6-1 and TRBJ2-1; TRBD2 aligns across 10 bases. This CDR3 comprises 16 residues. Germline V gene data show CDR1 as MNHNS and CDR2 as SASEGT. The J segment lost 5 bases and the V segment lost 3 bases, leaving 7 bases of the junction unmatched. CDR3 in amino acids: CASSDLAGAIHNEQFF. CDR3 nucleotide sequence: TGTGCCAGCAGTGATCTAGCGGGGGCCATCCACAATGAGCAGTTCTTC.

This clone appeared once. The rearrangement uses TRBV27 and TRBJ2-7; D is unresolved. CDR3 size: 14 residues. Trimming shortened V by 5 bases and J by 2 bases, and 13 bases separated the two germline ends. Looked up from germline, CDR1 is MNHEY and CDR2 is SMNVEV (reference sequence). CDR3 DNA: TGTGCCAGCAGTCGTAACGGTTTTGCCTACGAGCAGTACTTC. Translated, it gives CASSRNGFAYEQYF.

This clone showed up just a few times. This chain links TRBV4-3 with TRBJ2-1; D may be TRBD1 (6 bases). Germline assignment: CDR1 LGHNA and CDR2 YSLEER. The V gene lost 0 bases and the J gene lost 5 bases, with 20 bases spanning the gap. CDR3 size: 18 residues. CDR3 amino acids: CASSQEPPPRGLDNEQFF. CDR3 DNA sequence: TGCGCCAGCAGCCAAGAACCCCCCCCCAGGGGTCTTGACAATGAGCAGTTCTTC.

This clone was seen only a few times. The CDR3 here is CASSSPGREKLFF. CDR3 coding DNA: TGTGCCAGCAGCTCCCCGGGGAGGGAAAAACTGTTTTTT. This rearrangement joins TRBV7-9 to TRBJ1-4; D remains ambiguous. CDR3 length: 13 amino acids. Trimming stripped 4 bases from V and 8 bases from J, with 11 bases between. Germline V gene lookup returns CDR1 SEHNR and CDR2 FQNEAQ (reference sequence).

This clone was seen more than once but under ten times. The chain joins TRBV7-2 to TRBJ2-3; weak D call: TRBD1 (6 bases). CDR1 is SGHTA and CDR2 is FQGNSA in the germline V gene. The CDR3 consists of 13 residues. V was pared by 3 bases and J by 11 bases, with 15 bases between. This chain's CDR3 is CASSLTWDKQQYF. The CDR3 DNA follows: TGTGCCAGCAGCTTGACCTGGGACAAACAGCAGTATTTT. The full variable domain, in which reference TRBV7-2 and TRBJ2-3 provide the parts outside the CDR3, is GAGVSQSPSNKVTEKGKDVELRCDPISGHTALYWYRQSLGQGLEFLIYFQGNSAPDKSGLPSDRFSAERTGGSVSTLTIQRTQQEDSAVYLCASSLTWDKQQYFGPGTRLTVL.

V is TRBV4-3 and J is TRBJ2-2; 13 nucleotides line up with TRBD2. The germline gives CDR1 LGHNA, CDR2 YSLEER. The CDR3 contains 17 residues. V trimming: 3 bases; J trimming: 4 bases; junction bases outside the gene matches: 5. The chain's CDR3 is CASSQRLAGGITGELFF. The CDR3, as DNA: TGCGCCAGCAGCCAGCGACTAGCGGGGGGTATCACCGGGGAGCTGTTTTTT.

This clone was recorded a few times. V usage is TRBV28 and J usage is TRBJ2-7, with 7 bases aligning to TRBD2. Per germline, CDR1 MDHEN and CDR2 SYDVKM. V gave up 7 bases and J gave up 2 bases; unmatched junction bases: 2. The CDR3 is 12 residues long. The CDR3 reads CASNGLAYEQYF. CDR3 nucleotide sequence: TGTGCCAGCAATGGACTAGCCTACGAGCAGTACTTC.

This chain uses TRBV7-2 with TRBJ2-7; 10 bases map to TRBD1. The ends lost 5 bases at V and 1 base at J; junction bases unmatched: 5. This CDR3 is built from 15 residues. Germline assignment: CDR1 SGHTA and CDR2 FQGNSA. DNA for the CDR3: TGTGCCAGCAGCGCCCGGGACAGGGGTTCCTACGAGCAGTACTTC. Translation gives CASSARDRGSYEQYF.

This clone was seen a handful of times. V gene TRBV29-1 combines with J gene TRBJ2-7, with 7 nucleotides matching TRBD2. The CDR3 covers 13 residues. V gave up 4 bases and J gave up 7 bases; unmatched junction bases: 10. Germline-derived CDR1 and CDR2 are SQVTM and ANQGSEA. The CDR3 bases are TGCAGCGTTGGAGCCCGGGGGGTTGGGGAGCAGTACTTC. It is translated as CSVGARGVGEQYF.

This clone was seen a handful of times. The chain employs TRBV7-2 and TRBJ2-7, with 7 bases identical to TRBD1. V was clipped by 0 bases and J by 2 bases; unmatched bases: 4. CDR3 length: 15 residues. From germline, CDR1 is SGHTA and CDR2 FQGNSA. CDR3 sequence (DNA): TGTGCCAGCAGCTTAGCAGGGACAGCCACCTACGAGCAGTACTTC. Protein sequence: CASSLAGTATYEQYF.

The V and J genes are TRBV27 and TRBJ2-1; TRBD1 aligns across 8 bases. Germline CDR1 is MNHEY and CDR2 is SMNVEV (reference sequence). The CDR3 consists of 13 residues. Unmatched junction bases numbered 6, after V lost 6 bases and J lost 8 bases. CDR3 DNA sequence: TGTGCCAGCAGGGGACAGGAGGCCGATGAGCAGTTCTTC. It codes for CASRGQEADEQFF.

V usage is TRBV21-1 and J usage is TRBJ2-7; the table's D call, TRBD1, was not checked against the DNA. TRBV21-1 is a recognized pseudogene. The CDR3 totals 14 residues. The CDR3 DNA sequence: TGTGCCAGCAGCAGAGGGCAGGGGGACTACGAGCAGTACTTC. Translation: CASSRGQGDYEQYF.

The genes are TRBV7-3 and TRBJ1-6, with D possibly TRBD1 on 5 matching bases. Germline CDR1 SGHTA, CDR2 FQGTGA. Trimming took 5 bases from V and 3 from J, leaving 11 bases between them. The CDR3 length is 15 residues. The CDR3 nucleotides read TGTGCCAGCAGCCTCATGACAGTCTATAATTCACCCCTCCACTTT. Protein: CASSLMTVYNSPLHF.

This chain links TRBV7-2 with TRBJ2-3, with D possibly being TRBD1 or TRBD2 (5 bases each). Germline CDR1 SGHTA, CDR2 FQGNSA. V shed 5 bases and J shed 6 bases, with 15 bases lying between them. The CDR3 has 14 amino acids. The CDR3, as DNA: TGTGCCAGCAGCCAAACCCGGGGCCGGGATACGCAGTATTTT. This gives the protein CASSQTRGRDTQYF.

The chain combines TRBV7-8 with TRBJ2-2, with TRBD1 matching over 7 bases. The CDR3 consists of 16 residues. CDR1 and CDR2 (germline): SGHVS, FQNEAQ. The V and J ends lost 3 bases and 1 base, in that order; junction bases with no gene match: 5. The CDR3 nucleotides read TGTGCCAGCAGCTTGGGACAGCTCATGAACACCGGGGAGCTGTTTTTT. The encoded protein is CASSLGQLMNTGELFF.

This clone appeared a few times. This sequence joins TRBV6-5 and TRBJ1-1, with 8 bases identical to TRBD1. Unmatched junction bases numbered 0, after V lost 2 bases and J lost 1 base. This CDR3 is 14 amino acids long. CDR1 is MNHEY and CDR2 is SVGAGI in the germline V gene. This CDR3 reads CASSYDRGNTEAFF. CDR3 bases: TGTGCCAGCAGTTACGACAGGGGGAACACTGAAGCTTTCTTT.

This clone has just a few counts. The CDR3 sequence is CSVGQGTGELFF. The CDR3 nucleotides read TGCAGCGTAGGACAGGGCACCGGGGAGCTGTTTTTT. The chain links TRBV29-1 to TRBJ2-2; 8 nucleotides match TRBD1. The CDR3 has 12 amino acids. Germline V gene lookup returns CDR1 SQVTM and CDR2 ANQGSEA. V was pared by 6 bases and J by 4 bases, with 1 base of the junction left unmatched.

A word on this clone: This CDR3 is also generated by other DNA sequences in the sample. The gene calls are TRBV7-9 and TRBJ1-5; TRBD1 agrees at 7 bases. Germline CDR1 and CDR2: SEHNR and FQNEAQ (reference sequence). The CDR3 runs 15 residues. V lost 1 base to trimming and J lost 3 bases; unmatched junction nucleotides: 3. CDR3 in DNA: TGTGCCAGCAGCTTAGGGGACAGCAACAATCAGCCCCAGCATTTT. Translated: CASSLGDSNNQPQHF. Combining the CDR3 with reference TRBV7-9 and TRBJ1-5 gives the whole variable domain DTGVSQNPRHKITKRGQNVTFRCDPISEHNRLYWYRQTLGQGPEFLTYFQNEAQLEKSRLLSDRFSAERPKGSFSTLEIQRTEQGDSAMYLCASSLGDSNNQPQHFGDGTRLSIL.

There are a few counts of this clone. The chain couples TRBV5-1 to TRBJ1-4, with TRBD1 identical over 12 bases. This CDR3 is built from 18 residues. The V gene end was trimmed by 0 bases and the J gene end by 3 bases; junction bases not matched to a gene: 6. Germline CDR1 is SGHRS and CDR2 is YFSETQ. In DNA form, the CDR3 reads TGCGCCAGCAGCTTGGCCGGGACAGGGGGCGTCCCTAATGAAAAACTGTTTTTT. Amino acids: CASSLAGTGGVPNEKLFF.

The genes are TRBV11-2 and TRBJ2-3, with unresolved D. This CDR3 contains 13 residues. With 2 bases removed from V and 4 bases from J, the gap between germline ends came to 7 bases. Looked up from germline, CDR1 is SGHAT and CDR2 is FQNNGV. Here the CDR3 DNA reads TGTGCCAGCAGCTTAATCCTAGCAGATACGCAGTATTTT. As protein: CASSLILADTQYF. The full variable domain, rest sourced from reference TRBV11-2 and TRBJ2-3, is EAGVAQSPRYKIIEKRQSVAFWCNPISGHATLYWYQQILGQGPKLLIQFQNNGVVDDSQLPKDRFSAERLKGVDSTLKIQPAKLEDSAVYLCASSLILADTQYFGPGTRLTVL.

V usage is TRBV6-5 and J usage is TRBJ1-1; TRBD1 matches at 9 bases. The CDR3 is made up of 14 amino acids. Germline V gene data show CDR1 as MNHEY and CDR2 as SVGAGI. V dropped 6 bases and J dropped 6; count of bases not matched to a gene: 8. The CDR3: CASRLGQGRSEAFF. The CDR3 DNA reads TGTGCCAGCAGACTGGGACAGGGAAGGTCTGAAGCTTTCTTT.